Listed below are T cell receptor beta chains from one sample, sequenced in a study of T-cell memory formation after mild COVID-19. One entry per CDR3 protein, called by TCRdb with MiXCR from the 5' RACE reads. This sample has around 340,000 distinct CDR3 sequences; about 16% occur once, and the top ten carry around 20%. Source material: PBMCs or a T cell subset sorted from them (not recorded which). All receptors come from a man aged 18 to 29 who had mild COVID-19 (a few samples of this study predate the infection). Cell type and time point are not known. The CDR3 runs from the conserved cysteine through the conserved F or W. The D gene is left open where the match is weak. Rows may omit the clone size; those that give it use once, few, many or a size class.

D	size	V	J	DNA	CDR3
TRBD1	few	TRBV5-6	TRBJ1-1	TGTGCCAGCAGCTTTGGGACAGGGATCACTGAAGCTTTCTTT	CASSFGTGITEAFF
-	-	TRBV4-1	TRBJ2-1	TGCGCCAGCAGCCGCGAACTAGGGGACAATGAGCAGTTCTTC	CASSRELGDNEQFF
TRBD1	few	TRBV2	TRBJ1-2	TGTGCCAGCAGTGAAAGCGGGGACAGTTCTACCTTC	CASSESGDSSTF
TRBD1	few	TRBV5-1	TRBJ1-6	TGCGCCAGCAGCTTGGACGGACAGGGGGCTGGGAATTCACCCCTCCACTTT	CASSLDGQGAGNSPLHF
-	few	TRBV6-2/TRBV6-3	TRBJ1-2	TGTGCCAGCAGTTCAGAATATGGCTACACCTTC	CASSSEYGYTF
-	-	TRBV6-1	TRBJ1-1	TGTGCCAGCAGTGAAATCTCTAGGGTTGCCGAAGCTTTCTTT	CASSEISRVAEAFF
-	many	TRBV6-2/TRBV6-3	TRBJ2-3	TGTGCCAGCAGTTACTCCGTAGATACGCAGTATTTT	CASSYSVDTQYF
-	few	TRBV7-2	TRBJ2-2	TGTGCCAGCAGCCCGTGGGGACTTCTGAACACCGGGGAGCTGTTTTTT	CASSPWGLLNTGELFF
-	-	TRBV5-1	TRBJ1-5	TGCGCCAGCAGACTCAGGGGACTTCAGCCCCAGCATTTT	CASRLRGLQPQHF
TRBD1	few	TRBV5-1	TRBJ2-1	TGCGCCAGCAGCTTGGAGGGGGCAAATGAGCAGTTCTTC	CASSLEGANEQFF
-	-	TRBV5-6	TRBJ2-5	TGTGCCAGCAGCTTGGGGGGTTTCCTCGAGACCCAGTACTTC	CASSLGGFLETQYF
-	-	TRBV6-6	TRBJ2-1	TGTGCCAGCAGTGACTCGCCTGAGCAGTTCTTC	CASSDSPEQFF
-	-	TRBV5-1	TRBJ1-1	TGCGCCAGCAGCTCAAGACACAGGGTTAAGGGACCGAACACTGAAGCTTTCTTT	CASSSRHRVKGPNTEAFF
-	-	TRBV4-2	TRBJ2-7	TGTGCCAGCAGCCAATCTGGAGGGCAGGGGACTACCTACGAGCAGTACTTC	CASSQSGGQGTTYEQYF
TRBD1	-	TRBV18	TRBJ2-6	TGTGCCAGCTCACCGGGGACAGTTGGGGCCAACGTCCTGACTTTC	CASSPGTVGANVLTF
-	many	TRBV7-2	TRBJ2-5	TGTGCCAGCAGCTACCGATTTGGGTCGGAGACCCAGTACTTC	CASSYRFGSETQYF
-	few	TRBV6-6	TRBJ1-6	TGTGCCAGCAGTTACTCGAATAATCAGGGTCGCACCTATAATTCACCCCTCCACTTT	CASSYSNNQGRTYNSPLHF
-	-	TRBV4-3	TRBJ2-5	TGCGCCAGCAGCCAAGGCCCGGGGAAAGTGTCTCAAGAGACCCAGTACTTC	CASSQGPGKVSQETQYF
-	few	TRBV3-1	TRBJ1-1	TGTGCCAGCAGCCAAGATACGGGACAAGATACTGAAGCTTTCTTT	CASSQDTGQDTEAFF
-	few	TRBV20-1	TRBJ1-5	TGCAGTGCACCATCTGGGGACATTGGGTACCAGCCCCAGCATTTT	CSAPSGDIGYQPQHF
-	-	TRBV10-3	TRBJ2-3	TGTGCCATCCGCGGGGACTCCAATACGCAGTATTTT	CAIRGDSNTQYF
-	-	TRBV6-5	TRBJ1-5	TGTGCCAGCAGCTCCGCGTACAATCAGCCCCAGCATTTT	CASSSAYNQPQHF
-	few	TRBV7-6	TRBJ2-5	TGTGCCAGCAGCTTTGGGACACAAGAGACCCAGTACTTC	CASSFGTQETQYF
TRBD2	-	TRBV20-1	TRBJ2-5	TGCAGTGCCCTCCAAGCGGGGAGGGGAGAGACCCAGTACTTC	CSALQAGRGETQYF
-	-	TRBV6-5	TRBJ1-3	TGTGCCAGCATGGGGTCCTCCGGAAACACCATATATTTT	CASMGSSGNTIYF
-	many	TRBV12-3/TRBV12-4	TRBJ2-5	TGTGCCAGCAGTTTAGCGGGGATAGCAGAGACCCAGTACTTC	CASSLAGIAETQYF